This is a list of T cell receptor beta chains from one sample in a study of CD8 T cells in ankylosing spondylitis. TCRdb re-derived calls from the 5' RACE reads in MiXCR, one entry per CDR3 protein. The sample lists roughly 69,000 distinct CDR3 sequences, approximately 5% occurring once. The material sequenced was blood, either unsorted or a sorted T cell fraction (not recorded which). The receptors derive from a male donor with ankylosing spondylitis or in good health (not recorded which). Each CDR3 is given with its conserved first and last residue. The D gene is left open where the match is weak. A clone size is listed for some rows: how often the clone was seen (once, few, many), or a class if it is expanded.

j_call,d_call,clone_size,v_call,cdr3_nt,cdr3_aa
TRBJ1-3,NA,many,TRBV19,TGTGCCAGTAGTCGGACGGCTGGAAACACCATATATTTT,CASSRTAGNTIYF
TRBJ1-5,TRBD1,many,TRBV29-1,TGCAGCGTTCAGCAGGGACAGGGGTTAAGCCAGCCCCAGCATTTT,CSVQQGQGLSQPQHF
TRBJ2-3,NA,many,TRBV20-1,TGCAGTGCTAGAGGGGAGTTTAGCACAGATACGCAGTATTTT,CSARGEFSTDTQYF
TRBJ2-3,TRBD2,many,TRBV20-1,TGCAGTGCTAGCCAAGCGGGGGGAGTAACGCAGTATTTT,CSASQAGGVTQYF
TRBJ2-2,NA,many,TRBV20-1,TGCAGTGCTAGTGGGAACACCGGGGAGCTGTTTTTT,CSASGNTGELFF
TRBJ2-6,NA,many,TRBV4-3,TGCGCCAGCAGCCAAGCGGGGAAGGAGGCCAACGTCCTGACTTTC,CASSQAGKEANVLTF
TRBJ2-5,TRBD1,many,TRBV6-1,TGTGCCAGCAGTGACACAGGGGTATACCAAGAGACCCAGTACTTC,CASSDTGVYQETQYF
TRBJ1-4,NA,many,TRBV5-1,TGCGCCAGCAGCTTGGAACAGATTAATGAAAAACTGTTTTTT,CASSLEQINEKLFF
TRBJ1-5,NA,many,TRBV6-6,TGTGCCAGCAGTCGACAGGATCAGCCCCAGCATTTT,CASSRQDQPQHF
TRBJ1-5,TRBD1,many,TRBV11-2,TGTGCCAGCAGCCTTTGGACAGGGGGCGCGATTAGCAATCAGCCCCAGCATTTT,CASSLWTGGAISNQPQHF
TRBJ2-2,NA,many,TRBV2,TGTGCCAGCATTCGGGACTTCCCTGGTAGCGGGGAGCTGTTTTTT,CASIRDFPGSGELFF
TRBJ2-3,TRBD2,many,TRBV20-1,TGCAGTGCTAGAGATCCCCGTGGCGGGGGGCCCCTCACAGATACGCAGTATTTT,CSARDPRGGGPLTDTQYF
TRBJ2-3,NA,many,TRBV20-1,TGCAGTGCTAGGGCCTGGGACCCCACAGATACGCAGTATTTT,CSARAWDPTDTQYF
TRBJ2-5,TRBD2,many,TRBV9,TGTGCCAGCAGCGGGGGACTAGCGGCCCAAGAGACCCAGTACTTC,CASSGGLAAQETQYF
TRBJ2-7,NA,many,TRBV9,TGTGCCAGCAGCCCCTGGGGCTCGGACTACGAGCAGTACTTC,CASSPWGSDYEQYF
TRBJ1-2,TRBD1,NA,TRBV10-3,TGTGCCATCAGTGACGGACAGGGGGCCGACTATGGCTACACCTTC,CAISDGQGADYGYTF